What follows is one T cell receptor beta chain and its context. This clonotype has at least ten counts. Its antigen is currently not known. Nothing much larger sits one base from this clone, and base qualities are not available. The time point label, as the study defines it: after trial treatment. This specimen's treatment or condition label, per the study, means: LDRT plus nivolumab, ipilimumab, low-dose cyclophosphamide and aspirin (RACIN trial). Donors were enrolled in RACIN, a single-arm phase I dose-escalation trial in which nivolumab, ipilimumab, aspirin, low-dose cyclophosphamide and low-dose radiotherapy were combined. To be eligible, a patient needed to have an advanced solid tumor that was TIL-negative. At the junction V is shortened by 7 bases and J by 8 bases, with 12 bases in between. From the cysteine up to the phenylalanine, the CDR3 has a length of 12 residues. Only the CDR3 portion is preserved as DNA: 36 bases, with reading frame beginning at the first base. In the germline V gene, CDR1 corresponds to MGHRA and CDR2 to YSYEKL.

This record belongs to a study of low-dose radiotherapy and immunotherapy resistance in tumors (dated by TCRdb to the early 2020s). With regard to the full study: In Cohort 1, 0.5 Gy per fraction was delivered every 2 weeks, and a total PTV dose of 6.5 Gy was prescribed. The trial did not randomize participants into treatment groups. In Cohort 2, 1 Gy per fraction was delivered every two weeks, for a total of 13 Gy over 26 weeks. Eight patients were included in the translational analysis, namely three from the first dose cohort plus the first five from the second dose cohort. Cyclophosphamide 200 mg/m2 was given intravenously every two weeks, one day before each radiation and immunotherapy administration. Starting on cycle 1 day 1, patients took 300 mg of aspirin by mouth once daily for four cycles. Nivolumab and ipilimumab were both given intravenously, with nivolumab at a 240 mg flat dose every two weeks and ipilimumab at 1 mg/kg every six weeks.

For sequencing, an Illumina HiSeq 2500 was employed. To make first-strand cDNA, Superscript III was used along with a set of TRAV- and TRBV-specific primers so that both the TCRalpha and TCRbeta chains were covered. A roughly 20-cycle PCR with Phusion amplified the TCRs, pairing a constant-region primer with the adapter that was attached to the V primers. Isolated mRNA was amplified with the MessageAmp II aRNA Amplification Kit, using an approximately 16-hour in vitro transcription at 37°C. The Dynabeads mRNA DIRECT Purification Kit was used to isolate the mRNA for TCR sequencing. A second roughly 25-cycle Phusion PCR added indexed Illumina adapters, and products were purified with AMPure XP beads. The original methods were these. Custom Perl scripts pooled TCR sequences encoding the same protein, removed out-of-frame sequences and computed each clonotype's abundance. The analysis excluded TCR sequences that were supported by just one read. The metrics used to describe the repertoires included Shannon entropy, Gini index, clonality, richness, and the frequency of TCRs shared between repertoires. TCRdb reprocessed the public reads (quality trimming at Q25 with fastp, clone calling with MiXCR) and kept in-frame beta chains. Every distinct CDR3 protein forms one entry, paired with its most common genes and DNA. Here the V and J calls rest on TCRdb's processing, not on the authors' analysis. The table for this sample lists more than 90,000 distinct CDR3 sequences; 20% of them were counted only once. The ten largest clones capture over 4% of the sample.

The receptor was isolated from a male donor with prostate cancer. The chain joins TRBV4-1 to TRBJ2-1; TRBD2 is possibly the D segment (6 matching bases). Sequences were derived from PBMCs, sampled after low-dose radiotherapy plus immunotherapy. The DNA is TGCGCCAGCACGGGGGAATCCGATGAGCAGTTCTTC. Its product reads: CASTGESDEQFF.